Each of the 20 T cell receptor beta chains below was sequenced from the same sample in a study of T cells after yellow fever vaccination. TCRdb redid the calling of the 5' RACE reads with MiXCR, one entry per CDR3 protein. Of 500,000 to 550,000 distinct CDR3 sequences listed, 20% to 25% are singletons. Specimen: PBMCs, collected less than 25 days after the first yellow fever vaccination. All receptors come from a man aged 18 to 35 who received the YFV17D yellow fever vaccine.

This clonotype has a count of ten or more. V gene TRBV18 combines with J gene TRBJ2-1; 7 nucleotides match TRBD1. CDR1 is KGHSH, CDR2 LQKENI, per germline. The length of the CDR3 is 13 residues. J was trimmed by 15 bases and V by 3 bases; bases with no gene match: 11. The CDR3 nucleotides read TGTGCCAGCTCACCTTCGGGACAGACGTCGCCGTTCTTC. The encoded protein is CASSPSGQTSPFF.

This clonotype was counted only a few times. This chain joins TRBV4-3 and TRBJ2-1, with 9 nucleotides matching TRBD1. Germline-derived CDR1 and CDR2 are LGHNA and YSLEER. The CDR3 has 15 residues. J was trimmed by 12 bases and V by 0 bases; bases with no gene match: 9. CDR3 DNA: TGCGCCAGCAGCCAAGATAGACTTCGGGACAGGGCGCAGTTCTTC. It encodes CASSQDRLRDRAQFF.

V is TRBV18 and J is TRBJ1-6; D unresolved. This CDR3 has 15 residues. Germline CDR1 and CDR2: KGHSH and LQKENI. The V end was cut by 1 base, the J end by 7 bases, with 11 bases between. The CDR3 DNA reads TGTGCCAGCTCACCACTGGGGTCAGAAAATTCACCCCTCCACTTT. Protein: CASSPLGSENSPLHF.

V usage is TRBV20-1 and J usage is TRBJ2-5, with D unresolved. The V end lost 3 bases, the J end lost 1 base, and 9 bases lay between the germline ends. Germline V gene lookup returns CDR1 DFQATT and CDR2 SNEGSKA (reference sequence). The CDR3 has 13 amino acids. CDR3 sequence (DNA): TGCAGTGCTAGGCTAACAGTCCAAGAGACCCAGTACTTC. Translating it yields CSARLTVQETQYF.

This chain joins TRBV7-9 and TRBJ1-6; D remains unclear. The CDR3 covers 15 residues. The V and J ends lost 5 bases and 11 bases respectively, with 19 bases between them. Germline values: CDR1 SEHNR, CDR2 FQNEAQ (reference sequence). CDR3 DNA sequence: TGTGCCAGCAGCCCGCCGGAGGGAGGGTCGGCACCCCTCCACTTT. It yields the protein CASSPPEGGSAPLHF.

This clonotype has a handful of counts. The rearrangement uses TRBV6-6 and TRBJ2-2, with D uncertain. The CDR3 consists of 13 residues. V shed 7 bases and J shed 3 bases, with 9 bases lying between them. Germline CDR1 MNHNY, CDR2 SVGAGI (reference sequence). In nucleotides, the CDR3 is TGTGCCAGCAATCAACGGGACACCGGGGAGCTGTTTTTT. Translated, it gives CASNQRDTGELFF.

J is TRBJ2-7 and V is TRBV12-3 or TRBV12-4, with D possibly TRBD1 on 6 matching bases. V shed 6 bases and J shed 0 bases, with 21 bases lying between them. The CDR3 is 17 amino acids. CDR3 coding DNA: TGTGCCAGCAGCCTATCCTTCGGGACACCACACTCCTACGAGCAGTACTTC. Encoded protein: CASSLSFGTPHSYEQYF.

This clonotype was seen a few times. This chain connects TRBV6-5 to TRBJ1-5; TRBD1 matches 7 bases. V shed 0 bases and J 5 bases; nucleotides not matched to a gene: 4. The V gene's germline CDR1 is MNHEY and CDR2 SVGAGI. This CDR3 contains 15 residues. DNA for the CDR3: TGTGCCAGCAGTTACTCCGGGCAGGGGGATCAGCCCCAGCATTTT. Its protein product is CASSYSGQGDQPQHF.

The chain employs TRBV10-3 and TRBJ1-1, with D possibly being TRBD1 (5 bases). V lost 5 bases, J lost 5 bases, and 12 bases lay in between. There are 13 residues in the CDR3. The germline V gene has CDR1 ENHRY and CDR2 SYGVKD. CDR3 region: CAISRDPGTEAFF. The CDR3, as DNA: TGTGCCATCAGTCGGGACCCAGGGACTGAAGCTTTCTTT.

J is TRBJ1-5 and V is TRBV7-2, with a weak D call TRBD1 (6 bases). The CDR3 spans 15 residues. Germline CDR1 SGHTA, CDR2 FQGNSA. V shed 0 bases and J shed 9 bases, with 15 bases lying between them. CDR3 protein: CASSLARGPPRPQHF. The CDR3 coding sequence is TGTGCCAGCAGCTTAGCCAGGGGCCCTCCTAGGCCCCAGCATTTT.

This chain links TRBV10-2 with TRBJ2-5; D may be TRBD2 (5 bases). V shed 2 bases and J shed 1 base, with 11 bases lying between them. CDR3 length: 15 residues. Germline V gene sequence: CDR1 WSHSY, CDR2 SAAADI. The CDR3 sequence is CASSEPLGLQETQYF. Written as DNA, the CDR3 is TGCGCCAGCAGTGAGCCACTAGGCCTCCAAGAGACCCAGTACTTC.

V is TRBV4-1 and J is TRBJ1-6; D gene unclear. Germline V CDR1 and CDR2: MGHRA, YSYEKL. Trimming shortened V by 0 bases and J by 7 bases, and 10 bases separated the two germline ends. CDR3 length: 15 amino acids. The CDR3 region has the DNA TGCGCCAGCAGCCAAGAGGCGACCCCCAATTCACCCCTCCACTTT. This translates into CASSQEATPNSPLHF.

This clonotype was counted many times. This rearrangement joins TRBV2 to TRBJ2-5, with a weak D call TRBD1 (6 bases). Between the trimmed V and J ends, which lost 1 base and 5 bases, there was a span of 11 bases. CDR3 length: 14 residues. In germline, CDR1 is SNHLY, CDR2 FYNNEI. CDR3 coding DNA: TGTGCCAGCAGTGAAGTGGGCCAGGGGGAGACCCAGTACTTC. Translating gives CASSEVGQGETQYF.

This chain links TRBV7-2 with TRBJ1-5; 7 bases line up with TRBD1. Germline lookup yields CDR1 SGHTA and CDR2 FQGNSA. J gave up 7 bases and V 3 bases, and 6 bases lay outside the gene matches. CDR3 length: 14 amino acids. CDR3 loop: CASSFNRGEQPQHF. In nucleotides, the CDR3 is TGTGCCAGCAGCTTTAACAGGGGTGAACAGCCCCAGCATTTT.

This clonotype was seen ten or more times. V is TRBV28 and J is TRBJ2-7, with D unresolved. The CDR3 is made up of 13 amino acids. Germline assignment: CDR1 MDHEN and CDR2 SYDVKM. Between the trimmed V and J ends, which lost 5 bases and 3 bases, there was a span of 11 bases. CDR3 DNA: TGTGCCAGCAGTACGGGTGGTCTCTACGAGCAGTACGTC. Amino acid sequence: CASSTGGLYEQYV.

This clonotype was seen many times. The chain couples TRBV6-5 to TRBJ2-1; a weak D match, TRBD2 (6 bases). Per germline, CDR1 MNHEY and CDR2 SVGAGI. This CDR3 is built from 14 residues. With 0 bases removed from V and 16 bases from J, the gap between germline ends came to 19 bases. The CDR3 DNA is TGTGCCAGCAGTTACTCCGCCGGAGGGCGGCCCCTCTTCTTC. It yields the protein CASSYSAGGRPLFF.

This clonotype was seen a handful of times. CDR3 protein: CASSLTPGTNTEAFF. The CDR3 DNA reads TGTGCCAGCAGTCTTACCCCGGGGACGAACACTGAAGCTTTCTTT. The chain has TRBV5-4 and TRBJ1-1; weak D call: TRBD1 (5 bases). The CDR3 length is 15 residues. In germline, CDR1 is SGHNT, CDR2 YYREEE (reference sequence). Deletions cut 5 bases from V and 1 base from J, with 15 bases between.

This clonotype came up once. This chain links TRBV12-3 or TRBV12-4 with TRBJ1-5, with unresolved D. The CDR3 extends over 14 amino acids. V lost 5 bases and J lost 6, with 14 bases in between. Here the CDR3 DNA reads TGTGCCAGCAGTCCGGCGGGCGGAATTCAGCCCCAGCATTTT. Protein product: CASSPAGGIQPQHF.

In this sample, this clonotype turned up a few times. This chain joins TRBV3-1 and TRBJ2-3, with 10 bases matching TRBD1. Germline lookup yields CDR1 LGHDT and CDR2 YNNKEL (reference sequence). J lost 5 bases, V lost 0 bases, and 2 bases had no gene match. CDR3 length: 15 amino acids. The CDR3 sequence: CASSQDRTGGDTQYF. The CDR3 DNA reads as TGTGCCAGCAGCCAAGACCGGACAGGGGGAGATACGCAGTATTTT.

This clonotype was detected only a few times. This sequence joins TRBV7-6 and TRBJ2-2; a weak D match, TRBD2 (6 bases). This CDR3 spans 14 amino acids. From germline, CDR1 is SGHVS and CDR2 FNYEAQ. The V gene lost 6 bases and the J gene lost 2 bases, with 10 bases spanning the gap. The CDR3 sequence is CASRGLLNTGELFF. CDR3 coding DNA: TGTGCCAGCAGGGGACTGTTAAACACCGGGGAGCTGTTTTTT.